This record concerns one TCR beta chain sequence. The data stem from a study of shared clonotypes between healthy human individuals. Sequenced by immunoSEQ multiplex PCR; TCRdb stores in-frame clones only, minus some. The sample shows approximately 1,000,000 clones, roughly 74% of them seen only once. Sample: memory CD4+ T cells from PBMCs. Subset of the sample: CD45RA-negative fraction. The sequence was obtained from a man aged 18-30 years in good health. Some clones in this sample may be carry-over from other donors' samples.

The CDR3 nucleotides read TGTGCCACCGCTAGGACAGGGGGCCCTGAAGCTTTCTTT. Its translation is CATARTGGPEAFF. This chain uses TRBV28 with TRBJ1-1; 11 bases are shared with TRBD1. CDR3 length: 13 amino acids. Germline loops: CDR1 MDHEN, CDR2 SYDVKM. V gave up 10 bases and J gave up 6 bases; unmatched junction bases: 7. Drawing the rest from reference TRBV28 and TRBJ1-1, the complete variable domain is DVKVTQSSRYLVKRTGEKVFLECVQDMDHENMFWYRQDPGLGLRLIYFSYDVKMKEKGDIPEGYSVSREKKERFSLILESASTNQTSMYLCATARTGGPEAFFGQGTRLTVV.